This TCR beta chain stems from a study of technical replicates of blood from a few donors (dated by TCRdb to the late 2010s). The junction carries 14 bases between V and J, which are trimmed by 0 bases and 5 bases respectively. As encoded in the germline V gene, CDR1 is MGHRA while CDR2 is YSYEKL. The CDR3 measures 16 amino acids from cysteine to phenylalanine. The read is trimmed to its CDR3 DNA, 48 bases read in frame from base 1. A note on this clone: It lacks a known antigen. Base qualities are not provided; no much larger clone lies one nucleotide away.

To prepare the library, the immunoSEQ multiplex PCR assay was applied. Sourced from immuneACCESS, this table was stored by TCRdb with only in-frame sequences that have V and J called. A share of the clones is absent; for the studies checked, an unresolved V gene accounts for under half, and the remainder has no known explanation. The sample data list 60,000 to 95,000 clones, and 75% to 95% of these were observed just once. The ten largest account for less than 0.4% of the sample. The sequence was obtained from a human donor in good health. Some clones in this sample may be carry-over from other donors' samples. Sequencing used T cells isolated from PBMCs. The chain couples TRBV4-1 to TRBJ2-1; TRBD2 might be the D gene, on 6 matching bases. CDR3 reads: CASSQDTGELDNEQFF. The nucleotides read TGCGCCAGCAGCCAAGATACGGGGGAGCTCGACAATGAGCAGTTCTTC.